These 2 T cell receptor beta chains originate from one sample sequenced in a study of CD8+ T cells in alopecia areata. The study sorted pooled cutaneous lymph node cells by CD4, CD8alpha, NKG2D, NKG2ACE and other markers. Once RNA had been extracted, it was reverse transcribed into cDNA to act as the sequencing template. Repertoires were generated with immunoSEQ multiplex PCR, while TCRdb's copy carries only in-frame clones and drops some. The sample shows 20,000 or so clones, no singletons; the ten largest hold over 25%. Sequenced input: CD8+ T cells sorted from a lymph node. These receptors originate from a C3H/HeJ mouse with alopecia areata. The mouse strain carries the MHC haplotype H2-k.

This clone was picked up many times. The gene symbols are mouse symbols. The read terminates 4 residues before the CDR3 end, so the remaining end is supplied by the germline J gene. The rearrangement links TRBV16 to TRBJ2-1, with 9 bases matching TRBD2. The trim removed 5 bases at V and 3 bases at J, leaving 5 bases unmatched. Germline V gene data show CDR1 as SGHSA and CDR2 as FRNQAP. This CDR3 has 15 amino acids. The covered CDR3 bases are TGTGCAAGCAGCAAACCGGGACTGGGCTATGCT. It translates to CASSKPGLGYA. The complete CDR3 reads CASSKPGLGYAEQFF.

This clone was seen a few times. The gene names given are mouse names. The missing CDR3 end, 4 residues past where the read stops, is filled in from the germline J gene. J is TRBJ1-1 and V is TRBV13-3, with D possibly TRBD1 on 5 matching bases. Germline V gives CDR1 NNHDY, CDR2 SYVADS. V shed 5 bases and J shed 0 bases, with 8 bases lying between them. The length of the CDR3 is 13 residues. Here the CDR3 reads CASRQAANTEVFF. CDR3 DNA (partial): TGTGCCAGCAGACAGGCAGCAAACACA.